The 17 T cell receptor beta chains given below trace back to one sample, sequenced in a study of cytomegalovirus exposure and HLA in healthy donors. A multiplex PCR was run with 60 Vbeta primers and 13 Jbeta primers. Method: immunoSEQ multiplex PCR; TCRdb's copy keeps in-frame clones and lacks some. Altogether some 150,000 clones are present, over 60% being singletons, with the ten largest covering approximately 2.8%. Specimen: PBMCs. The receptor source for this set is a woman in her 30s in good health and CMV-seronegative.

This rearrangement joins TRBV4-2 to TRBJ1-5, with TRBD1 as a possible D gene (6 bases). Germline V gives CDR1 LGHNA, CDR2 YNFKEQ. Trimming stripped 3 bases from V and 7 bases from J, with 19 bases between. The CDR3 length is 16 residues. This CDR3 reads CASSQGKTGYEQPQHF. The CDR3 DNA sequence: TGTGCCAGCAGCCAGGGGAAAACAGGGTATGAGCAGCCCCAGCATTTT.

V usage is TRBV30 and J usage is TRBJ2-1, with 8 bases that match TRBD1. Trimming cost V 0 bases and J 8 bases; bases outside gene matches: 15. Germline V gene lookup returns CDR1 GTSNPN and CDR2 SVGIG (reference sequence). This CDR3 spans 17 amino acids. DNA for the CDR3: TGTGCCTGGAGTGTACCCCCCGGACAGGGAAAGCTCTATGAGCAGTTCTTC. Translated, it gives CAWSVPPGQGKLYEQFF.

This sequence joins TRBV6-5 and TRBJ2-7, with a possible D match to TRBD2 (6 bases). Germline assignment: CDR1 MNHEY and CDR2 SVGAGI. The CDR3 spans 13 residues. Trimming took 0 bases from V and 7 from J, leaving 10 bases between them. CDR3 nucleotide sequence: TGTGCCAGCAGTTACTCGATGGGGGGAGAGCAGTACTTC. This encodes CASSYSMGGEQYF.

This sequence joins TRBV28 and TRBJ2-5, with 10 bases aligning to TRBD2. The CDR3 totals 15 residues. Trimming cost V 4 bases and J 4 bases; bases outside gene matches: 6. Per germline, CDR1 MDHEN and CDR2 SYDVKM. The CDR3 DNA reads TGTGCCAGCAGTTCCCCTAGCGGGAGAGGAGAGACCCAGTACTTC. The encoded protein is CASSSPSGRGETQYF.

The V gene is TRBV9, the J gene TRBJ2-5; 7 nucleotides align to TRBD2. Germline values: CDR1 SGDLS, CDR2 YYNGEE. The CDR3 sequence is 13 residues long. The ends lost 2 bases at V and 3 bases at J; junction bases unmatched: 1. In nucleotides, the CDR3 is TGTGCCAGCAGCGTGGGACTAAAAGAGACCCAGTACTTC. Amino acids: CASSVGLKETQYF. Combining the CDR3 with reference TRBV9 and TRBJ2-5 gives the whole variable domain DSGVTQTPKHLITATGQRVTLRCSPRSGDLSVYWYQQSLDQGLQFLIQYYNGEERAKGNILERFSAQQFPDLHSELNLSSLELGDSALYFCASSVGLKETQYFGPGTRLLVL.

The V and J genes are TRBV5-6 and TRBJ2-5; 9 bases are a match to TRBD2. J gave up 5 bases and V 5 bases, and 10 bases lay outside the gene matches. CDR1 is SGHDT, CDR2 YYEEEE, per germline. The CDR3 is 15 amino acids. This CDR3 is CASSLPLAGRETQYF. CDR3 nucleotide sequence: TGTGCCAGCAGTCTCCCGCTAGCGGGACGGGAGACCCAGTACTTC.

This clone was seen once. The chain combines TRBV2 with TRBJ1-6, with a possible D match to TRBD1 (5 bases). There are 15 residues in the CDR3. V was clipped by 1 base and J by 9 bases, with 13 bases between them. The germline gives CDR1 SNHLY, CDR2 FYNNEI. CDR3 amino acids: CASSEGQGISSPLHF. The CDR3, as DNA: TGTGCCAGCAGTGAAGGGCAGGGTATCTCTTCACCCCTCCACTTT.

This clone was seen a handful of times. V usage is TRBV25-1 and J usage is TRBJ2-5; 11 nucleotides match TRBD1. Germline CDR1 and CDR2: MGHDK and SYGVNS. With V trimmed by 7 bases and J by 5 bases, 9 bases remained unmatched. This CDR3 contains 15 residues. The CDR3, as DNA: TGTGCCAGCACCCAAGGACAGGGGGCAAGTGAGACCCAGTACTTC. Translating it yields CASTQGQGASETQYF. Full variable domain (missing parts from reference TRBV25-1 and TRBJ2-5): EADIYQTPRYLVIGTGKKITLECSQTMGHDKMYWYQQDPGMELHLIHYSYGVNSTEKGDLSSESTVSRIRTEHFPLTLESARPSHTSQYLCASTQGQGASETQYFGPGTRLLVL.

V and J are TRBV5-1 and TRBJ2-2, with a weak D call TRBD1 (5 bases). The germline V gene encodes CDR1 SGHRS and CDR2 YFSETQ. V was clipped by 7 bases and J by 6 bases, with 19 bases between them. CDR3 length equals 15 residues. Here the CDR3 DNA reads TGCGCCAGCGGAAACGCTGACAGTACAGCCGGGGAGCTGTTTTTT. Amino acids: CASGNADSTAGELFF.

This clone showed up just once. Different DNA sequences within this sample yield the same CDR3. The V and J genes are TRBV7-6 and TRBJ1-1; 11 nucleotides align to TRBD1. V lost 4 bases to trimming and J lost 4 bases; unmatched junction nucleotides: 8. Germline V gene data show CDR1 as SGHVS and CDR2 as FNYEAQ. This CDR3 spans 16 amino acids. CDR3 residues: CASSSGQGARGTEAFF. CDR3 coding DNA: TGTGCCAGCAGCTCAGGACAGGGGGCGCGGGGCACTGAAGCTTTCTTT.

A remark on this clone: Mismatch with germline at one junction end may stem from a read error. This rearrangement joins TRBV28 to TRBJ2-1, with D perhaps TRBD2 (6 bases). Germline loops: CDR1 MDHEN, CDR2 SYDVKM. The length of the CDR3 is 16 residues. Here the CDR3 DNA reads TGTGCCACCAGTCGCCCTGGGGGGTACCAATACAATGAGCAGTTCTTC. Its protein is CATSRPGGYQYNEQFF.

The CDR3 coding sequence is TGCGCCAGCAGCCAAGATTTAACTAGCGGGAGCTACGAGCAGTACTTC. Its protein product is CASSQDLTSGSYEQYF. V is TRBV4-3 and J is TRBJ2-7; 11 bases agree with TRBD2. Germline lookup yields CDR1 LGHNA and CDR2 YSLEER. The CDR3 is 16 amino acids. V was pared by 0 bases and J by 3 bases, with 4 bases of the junction left unmatched.

The chain couples TRBV15 to TRBJ1-1, with D uncertain. CDR3 length: 15 residues. The germline V and J ends were trimmed by 1 base and 5 bases, with 14 bases remaining between them. Germline CDR1 reads LNHNV; CDR2 reads YYDKDF (reference sequence). This CDR3 reads CATSRARSGITEAFF. CDR3 coding DNA: TGTGCCACCAGCAGAGCTCGGAGCGGGATTACTGAAGCTTTCTTT.

This chain links TRBV18 with TRBJ2-7; 10 nucleotides match TRBD2. The germline V gene encodes CDR1 KGHSH and CDR2 LQKENI. The CDR3 sequence is 15 residues long. V shed 3 bases, J shed 3 bases, and the junction held 5 bases outside the gene matches. The CDR3 reads CASSPPLAGVYEQYF. The CDR3 DNA follows: TGTGCCAGCTCACCGCCTCTAGCGGGAGTCTACGAGCAGTACTTC. Variable domain in full (rest from reference TRBV18 and TRBJ2-7): NAGVMQNPRHLVRRRGQEARLRCSPMKGHSHVYWYRQLPEEGLKFMVYLQKENIIDESGMPKERFSAEFPKEGPSILRIQQVVRGDSAAYFCASSPPLAGVYEQYFGPGTRLTVT.

This rearrangement joins TRBV2 to TRBJ2-7; 8 bases map to TRBD2. The ends lost 3 bases at V and 3 bases at J; junction bases unmatched: 10. The CDR3 extends over 16 amino acids. CDR1 SNHLY and CDR2 FYNNEI come from the germline V gene. The CDR3 DNA reads TGTGCCAGCAGTGAGGGACACATAGCGGGAAACTACGAGCAGTACTTC. This gives the protein CASSEGHIAGNYEQYF.

This clone was observed a handful of times. This chain joins TRBV13 and TRBJ1-5; maybe TRBD1 (6 bases). There are 15 residues in the CDR3. V was shortened by 4 bases and J by 7 bases, with 17 bases between the two germline ends. Looked up from germline, CDR1 is PRHDT and CDR2 is FYEKMQ (reference sequence). The CDR3 region has the DNA TGTGCCAGCAGCTACGGCAACAGGGAAGGCCAGCCCCAGCATTTT. Residues: CASSYGNREGQPQHF.

J is TRBJ2-3 and V is TRBV19, with 7 bases matching TRBD2. The V gene end was trimmed by 6 bases and the J gene end by 2 bases; junction bases not matched to a gene: 2. Germline V gene data show CDR1 as LNHDA and CDR2 as SQIVND (reference sequence). This CDR3 spans 13 amino acids. CDR3: CASRAGATDTQYF. The DNA for the CDR3 is TGTGCCAGTAGGGCGGGAGCCACAGATACGCAGTATTTT.